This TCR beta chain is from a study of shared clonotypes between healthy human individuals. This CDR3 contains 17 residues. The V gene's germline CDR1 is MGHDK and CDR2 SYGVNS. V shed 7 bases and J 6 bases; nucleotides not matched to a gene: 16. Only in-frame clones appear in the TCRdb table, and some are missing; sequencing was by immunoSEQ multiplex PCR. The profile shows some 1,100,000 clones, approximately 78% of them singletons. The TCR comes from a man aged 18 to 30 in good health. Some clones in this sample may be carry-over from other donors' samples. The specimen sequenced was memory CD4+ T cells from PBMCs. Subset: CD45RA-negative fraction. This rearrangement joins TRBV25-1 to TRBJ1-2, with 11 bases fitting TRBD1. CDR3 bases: TGTGCCAGCACCCCCTCCGGGACAGGGGGGGTTTTCGATGGCTACACCTTC. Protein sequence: CASTPSGTGGVFDGYTF.